The clone carrying this TCR beta chain was recorded a few times. These data are taken from a study of response to subunit inactivated influenza vaccine. MiXCR, applied by TCRdb to the RT-PCR reads, yields one record per CDR3 protein. Here the sample spans over 750,000 distinct CDR3 sequences, about 20% being singletons. The CDR3 covers 14 residues. Germline CDR1 DFQATT, CDR2 SNEGSKA (reference sequence). Trimming removed 6 bases from V and 1 base from J; junction bases left unmatched: 5. The TCR was taken from a man in his forties or fifties who received an inactivated influenza vaccine. The specimen was PBMCs from blood, collected less than 6 days after vaccination. The J gene is TRBJ2-2, the V gene TRBV20-1, with TRBD2 matching 7 bases. CDR3 amino acids: CSAQTSLNTGELFF. CDR3 nucleotides: TGCAGTGCGCAGACTAGCTTGAACACCGGGGAGCTGTTTTTT.